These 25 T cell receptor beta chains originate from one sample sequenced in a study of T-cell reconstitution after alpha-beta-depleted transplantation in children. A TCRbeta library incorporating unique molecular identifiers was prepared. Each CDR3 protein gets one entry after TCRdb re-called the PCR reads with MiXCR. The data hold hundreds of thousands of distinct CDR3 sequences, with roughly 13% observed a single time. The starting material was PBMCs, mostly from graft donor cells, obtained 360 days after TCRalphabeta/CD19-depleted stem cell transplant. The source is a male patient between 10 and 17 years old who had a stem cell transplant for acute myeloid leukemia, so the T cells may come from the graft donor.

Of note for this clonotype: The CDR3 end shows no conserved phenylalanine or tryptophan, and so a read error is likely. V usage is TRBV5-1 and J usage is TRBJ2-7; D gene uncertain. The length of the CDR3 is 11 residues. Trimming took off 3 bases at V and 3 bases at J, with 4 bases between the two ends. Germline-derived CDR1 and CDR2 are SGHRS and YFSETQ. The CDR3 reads CASSSNYEQYY. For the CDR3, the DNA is TGCGCCAGCAGCTCAAACTACGAGCAGTACTAC.

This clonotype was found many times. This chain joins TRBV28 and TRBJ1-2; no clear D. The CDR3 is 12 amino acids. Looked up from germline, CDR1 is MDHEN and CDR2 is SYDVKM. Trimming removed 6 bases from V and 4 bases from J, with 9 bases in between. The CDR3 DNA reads TGTGCCAGCAGGACTGAAAGCTATGGCTACACCTTC. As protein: CASRTESYGYTF.

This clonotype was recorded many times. The DNA for the CDR3 is TGTGCCAGCAGTCATAGCGGGACGGATACGCAGTATTTT. The encoded protein is CASSHSGTDTQYF. The chain employs TRBV25-1 and TRBJ2-3; 8 positions agree with TRBD2. Germline CDR1 reads MGHDK; CDR2 reads SYGVNS. J lost 6 bases, V lost 5 bases, and 4 bases had no gene match. There are 13 residues in the CDR3.

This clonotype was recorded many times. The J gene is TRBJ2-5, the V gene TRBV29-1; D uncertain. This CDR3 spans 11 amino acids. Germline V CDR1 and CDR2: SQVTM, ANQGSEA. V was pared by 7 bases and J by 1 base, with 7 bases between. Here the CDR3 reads CSAVLQETQYF. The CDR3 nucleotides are TGCAGCGCGGTCCTCCAAGAGACCCAGTACTTC.

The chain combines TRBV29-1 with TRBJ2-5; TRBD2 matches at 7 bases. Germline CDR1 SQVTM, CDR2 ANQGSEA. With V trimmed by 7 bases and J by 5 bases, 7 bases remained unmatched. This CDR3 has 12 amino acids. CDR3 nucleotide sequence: TGCAGCGCGTCGGTCGGGGGGGAGACCCAGTACTTC. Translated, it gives CSASVGGETQYF.

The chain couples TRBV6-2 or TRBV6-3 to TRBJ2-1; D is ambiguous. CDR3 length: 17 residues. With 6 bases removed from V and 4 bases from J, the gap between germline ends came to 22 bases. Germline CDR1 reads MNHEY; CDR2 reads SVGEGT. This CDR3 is CASSLAPWASRYNEQFF. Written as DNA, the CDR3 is TGTGCCAGCAGCCTGGCCCCCTGGGCCTCCCGATACAATGAGCAGTTCTTC.

CDR3 nucleotides: TGTGCCAGCAGCTTTTTCAACCGCTTCCAGTACTTC. This encodes CASSFFNRFQYF. The chain joins TRBV7-2 to TRBJ2-5; no firm D call. Germline V gene data show CDR1 as SGHTA and CDR2 as FQGNSA. V lost 3 bases, J lost 10 bases, and 12 bases lay in between. CDR3 length: 12 residues.

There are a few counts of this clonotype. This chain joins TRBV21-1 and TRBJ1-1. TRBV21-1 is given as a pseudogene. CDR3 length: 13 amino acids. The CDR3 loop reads CASSKVESTEAFF. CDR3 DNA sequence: TGTGCCAGCAGCAAAGTAGAGAGTACTGAAGCTTTCTTT.

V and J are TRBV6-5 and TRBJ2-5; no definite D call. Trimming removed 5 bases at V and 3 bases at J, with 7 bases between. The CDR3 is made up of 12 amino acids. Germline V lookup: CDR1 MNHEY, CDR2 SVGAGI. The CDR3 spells CASSRMKETQYF. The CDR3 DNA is TGTGCCAGCAGTCGAATGAAAGAGACCCAGTACTTC.

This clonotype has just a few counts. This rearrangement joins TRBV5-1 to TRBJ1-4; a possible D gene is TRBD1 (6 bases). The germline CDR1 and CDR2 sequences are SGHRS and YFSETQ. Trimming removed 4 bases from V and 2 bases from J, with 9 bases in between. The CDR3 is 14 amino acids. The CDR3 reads CASSRTATNEKLFF. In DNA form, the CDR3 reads TGCGCCAGCAGCAGGACAGCCACTAATGAAAAACTGTTTTTT.

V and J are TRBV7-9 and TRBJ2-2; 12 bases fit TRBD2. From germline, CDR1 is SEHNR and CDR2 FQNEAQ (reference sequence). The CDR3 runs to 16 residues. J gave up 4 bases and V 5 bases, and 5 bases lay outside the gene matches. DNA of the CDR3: TGTGCCAGCAGCGCACGACTAGCGGGAGTCACCGGGGAGCTGTTTTTT. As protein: CASSARLAGVTGELFF.

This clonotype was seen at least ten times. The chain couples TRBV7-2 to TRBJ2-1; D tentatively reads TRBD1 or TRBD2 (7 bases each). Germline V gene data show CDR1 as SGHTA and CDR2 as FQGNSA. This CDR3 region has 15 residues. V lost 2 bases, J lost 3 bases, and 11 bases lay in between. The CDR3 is CASSLQGEGYNEQFF. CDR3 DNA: TGTGCCAGCAGCTTACAGGGGGAGGGCTACAATGAGCAGTTCTTC.

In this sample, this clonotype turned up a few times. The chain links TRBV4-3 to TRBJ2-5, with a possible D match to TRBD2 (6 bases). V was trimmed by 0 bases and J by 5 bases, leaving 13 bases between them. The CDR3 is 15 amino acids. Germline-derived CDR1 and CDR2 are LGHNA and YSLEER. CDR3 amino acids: CASSQEGGTGETQYF. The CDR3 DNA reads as TGCGCCAGCAGCCAAGAGGGGGGAACGGGCGAGACCCAGTACTTC.

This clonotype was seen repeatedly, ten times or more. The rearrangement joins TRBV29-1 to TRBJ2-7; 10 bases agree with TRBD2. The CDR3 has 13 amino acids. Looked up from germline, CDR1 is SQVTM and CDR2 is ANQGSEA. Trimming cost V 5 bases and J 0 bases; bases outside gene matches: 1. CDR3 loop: CSVLAGVSYEQYF. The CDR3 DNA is TGCAGCGTTCTAGCGGGAGTCTCCTACGAGCAGTACTTC.

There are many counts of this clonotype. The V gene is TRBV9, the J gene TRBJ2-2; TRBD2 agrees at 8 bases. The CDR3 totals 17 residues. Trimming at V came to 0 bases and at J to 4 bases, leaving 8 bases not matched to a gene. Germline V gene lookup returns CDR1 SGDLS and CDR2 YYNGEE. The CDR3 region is CASSVDQAGGGTGELFF. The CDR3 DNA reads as TGTGCCAGCAGCGTAGATCAGGCGGGAGGTGGCACCGGGGAGCTGTTTTTT. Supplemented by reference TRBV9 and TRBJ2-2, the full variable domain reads DSGVTQTPKHLITATGQRVTLRCSPRSGDLSVYWYQQSLDQGLQFLIQYYNGEERAKGNILERFSAQQFPDLHSELNLSSLELGDSALYFCASSVDQAGGGTGELFFGEGSRLTVL.

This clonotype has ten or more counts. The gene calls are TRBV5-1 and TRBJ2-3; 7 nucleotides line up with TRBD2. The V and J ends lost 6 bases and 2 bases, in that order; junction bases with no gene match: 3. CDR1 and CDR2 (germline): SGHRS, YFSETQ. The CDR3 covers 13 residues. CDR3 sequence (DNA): TGCGCCAGCAAGGCGGGAGTCACAGATACGCAGTATTTT. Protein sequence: CASKAGVTDTQYF. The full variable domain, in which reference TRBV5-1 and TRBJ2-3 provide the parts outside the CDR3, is KAGVTQTPRYLIKTRGQQVTLSCSPISGHRSVSWYQQTPGQGLQFLFEYFSETQRNKGNFPGRFSGRQFSNSRSEMNVSTLELGDSALYLCASKAGVTDTQYFGPGTRLTVL.

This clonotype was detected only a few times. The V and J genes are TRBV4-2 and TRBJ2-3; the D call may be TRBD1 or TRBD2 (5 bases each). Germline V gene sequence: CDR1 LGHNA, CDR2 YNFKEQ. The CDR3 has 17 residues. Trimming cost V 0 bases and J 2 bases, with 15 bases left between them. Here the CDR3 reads CASSQDLRDRFTDTQYF. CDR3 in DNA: TGTGCCAGCAGCCAAGATTTGAGGGACCGGTTCACAGATACGCAGTATTTT.

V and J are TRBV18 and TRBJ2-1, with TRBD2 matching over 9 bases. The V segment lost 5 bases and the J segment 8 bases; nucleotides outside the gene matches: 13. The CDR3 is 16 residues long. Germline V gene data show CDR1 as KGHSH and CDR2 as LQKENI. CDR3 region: CASSWPGLASSDEQFF. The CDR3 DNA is TGTGCCAGCTCATGGCCGGGACTAGCATCTTCGGATGAGCAGTTCTTC.

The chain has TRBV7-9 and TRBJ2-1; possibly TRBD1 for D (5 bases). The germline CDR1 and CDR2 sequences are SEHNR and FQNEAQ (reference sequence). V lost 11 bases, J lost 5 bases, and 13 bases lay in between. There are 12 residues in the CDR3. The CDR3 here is CAGIRQHNEQFF. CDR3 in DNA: TGTGCCGGGATTAGACAGCACAATGAGCAGTTCTTC.

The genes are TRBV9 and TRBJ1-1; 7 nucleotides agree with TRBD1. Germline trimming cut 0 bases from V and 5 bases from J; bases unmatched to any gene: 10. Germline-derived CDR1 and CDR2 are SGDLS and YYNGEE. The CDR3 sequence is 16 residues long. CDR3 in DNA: TGTGCCAGCAGCGTAGAAGAGTACAGGGGAAATACTGAAGCTTTCTTT. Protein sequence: CASSVEEYRGNTEAFF. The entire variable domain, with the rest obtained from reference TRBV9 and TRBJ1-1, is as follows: DSGVTQTPKHLITATGQRVTLRCSPRSGDLSVYWYQQSLDQGLQFLIQYYNGEERAKGNILERFSAQQFPDLHSELNLSSLELGDSALYFCASSVEEYRGNTEAFFGQGTRLTVV.

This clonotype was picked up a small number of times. The CDR3 nucleotides read TGCAGTGCTAGAGAAAGGCCGTGGCAGTTCTTC. Its protein product is CSARERPWQFF. J is TRBJ2-1 and V is TRBV20-1; D is unclear. V was trimmed by 0 bases and J by 12 bases, leaving 9 bases between them. There are 11 residues in the CDR3. Germline V gives CDR1 DFQATT, CDR2 SNEGSKA (reference sequence).

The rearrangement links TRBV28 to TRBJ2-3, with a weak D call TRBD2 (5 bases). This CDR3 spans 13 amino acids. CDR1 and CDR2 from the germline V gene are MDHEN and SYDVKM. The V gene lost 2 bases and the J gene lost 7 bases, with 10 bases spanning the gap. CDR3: CASSLRDMNTQYF. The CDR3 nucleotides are TGTGCCAGCAGTTTACGGGATATGAATACGCAGTATTTT.

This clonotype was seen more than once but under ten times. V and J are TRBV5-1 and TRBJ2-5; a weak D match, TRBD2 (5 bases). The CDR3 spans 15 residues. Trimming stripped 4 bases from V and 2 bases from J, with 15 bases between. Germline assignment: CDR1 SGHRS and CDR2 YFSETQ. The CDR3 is CASSPLAYRQETQYF. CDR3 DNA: TGCGCCAGCAGCCCCTTAGCGTATCGGCAAGAGACCCAGTACTTC.

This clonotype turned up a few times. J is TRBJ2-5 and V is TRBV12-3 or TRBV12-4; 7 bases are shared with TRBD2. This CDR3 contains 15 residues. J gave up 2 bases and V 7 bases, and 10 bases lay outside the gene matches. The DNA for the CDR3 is TGTGCCAGCACCTATGGTAGCGGGTTTCAAGAGACCCAGTACTTC. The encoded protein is CASTYGSGFQETQYF.

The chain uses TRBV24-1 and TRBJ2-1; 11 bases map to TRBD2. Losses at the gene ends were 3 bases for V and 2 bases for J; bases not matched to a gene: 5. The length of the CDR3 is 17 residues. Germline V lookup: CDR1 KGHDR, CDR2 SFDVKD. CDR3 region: CATSDPPSGRPYNEQFF. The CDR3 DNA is TGTGCCACCAGTGATCCCCCTAGCGGGAGGCCCTACAATGAGCAGTTCTTC.